This T cell receptor beta chain was observed in a study of cytomegalovirus exposure and HLA in healthy donors. The PCR ran on 60 Vbeta and 13 Jbeta primers. Method: immunoSEQ multiplex PCR; TCRdb's copy keeps in-frame clones and lacks some. The sample lists approximately 130,000 clones, approximately 80% occurring once. Specimen: PBMCs. The sequence derives from a woman aged 40 to 49 in good health and CMV-seronegative.

The DNA for the CDR3 is TGTGCCAGCTCACTTCCCCAGGGGGCTGAAGCTTTCTTT. Protein sequence: CASSLPQGAEAFF. The J gene is TRBJ1-1, the V gene TRBV18; 7 bases agree with TRBD1. J lost 6 bases, V lost 4 bases, and 5 bases had no gene match. The CDR3 spans 13 residues. CDR1 is KGHSH and CDR2 is LQKENI in the germline V gene.